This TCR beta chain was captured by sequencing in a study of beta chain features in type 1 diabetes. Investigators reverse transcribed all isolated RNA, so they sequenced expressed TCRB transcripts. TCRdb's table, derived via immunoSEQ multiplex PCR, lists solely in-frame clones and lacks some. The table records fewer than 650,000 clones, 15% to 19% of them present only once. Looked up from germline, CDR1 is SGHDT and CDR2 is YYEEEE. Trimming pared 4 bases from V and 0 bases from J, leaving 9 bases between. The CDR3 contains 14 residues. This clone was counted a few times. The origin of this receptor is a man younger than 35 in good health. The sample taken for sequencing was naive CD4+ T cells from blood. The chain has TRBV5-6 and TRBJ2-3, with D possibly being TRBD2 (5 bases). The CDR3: CASSRGYSTDTQYF. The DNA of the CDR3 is TGTGCCAGCAGCCGAGGGTATAGCACAGATACGCAGTATTTT.